This T cell receptor beta chain comes out of a study of neurological immune-mediated disorders. V lost 3 bases, J lost 9 bases, and 11 bases lay in between. CDR1 and CDR2 from the germline V gene are DFQATT and SNEGSKA (reference sequence). The CDR3 consists of 12 residues. By 5'RACE with 10-nucleotide random UMIs, the cDNA was made. Using its own MiXCR run on the 5' RACE reads, TCRdb lists one record per CDR3 protein. The sample lists tens of thousands of distinct CDR3 sequences; under 4.5% were seen once. There are many counts of this clonotype. No antigen is known for it. Broader study findings: One related-CDR3 cluster, which may be a signature, held the repertoires of 18 of 34 multiple sclerosis patients after phylogenetic grouping. None of the CDR3 amino acid sequences in expanded clones turned up in more than one subject, which points to private repertoires in all groups.

The source is a woman between 45 and 65 years old with multiple sclerosis. The chain has TRBV20-1 and TRBJ2-2; tentatively, D is TRBD1 or TRBD2 (5 bases each). Sequencing input: PBMCs. CDR3 sequence: CSASEGEWELFF. The CDR3 DNA reads TGCAGTGCTAGTGAAGGGGAGTGGGAGCTGTTTTTT.